This is a list of T cell receptor beta chains from one sample in a study of blood T cell repertoires in COVID-19. Method: immunoSEQ multiplex PCR; TCRdb's copy keeps in-frame clones and lacks some. The sample shows 100,000 to 150,000 clones, 81% of them seen only once. The source material was peripheral blood. These receptors all come from a man aged 25-40 years with COVID-19, enrolled during active disease. Each CDR3 is given without its conserved first and last residue.

V: TRBV10-3
CDR3: AISNRGRLGNEQY

V: TRBV4-2
CDR3: ASSQDRDSGTDTQY

V: TRBV7-9
CDR3: ASSPRLRTSGRRVNEQY

V: TRBV30
CDR3: ASGLAVEWGNTGELF

V: TRBV4-3
CDR3: ASSQIRTAENTEAF

V: TRBV4-1
CDR3: ASSQDIDSGNVNTQY

V: TRBV5-1
CDR3: ASSLWGGNNSPLH

V: TRBV12-2
CDR3: ASRLAPQGPNSPLH

V: TRBV6-5
CDR3: ASSWTYTDTQY

V: TRBV2
CDR3: ASTGTGGNEKLF

V: TRBV6-5
CDR3: AGQRESTYNEQF

V: TRBV12-3/TRBV12-4
CDR3: ASSFTTNEKLF

V: TRBV2
CDR3: ASKQGTGEKLF

V: TRBV6-4
CDR3: ASSEGSGGDTQY

V: TRBV5-8
CDR3: ASSLAGFLIYNEQF

V: TRBV18
CDR3: ASSPRPPSVGSTDTQY

V: TRBV28
CDR3: ASSSAPGLKDYGYT

V: TRBV3-1/TRBV3-2
CDR3: ASSPSADSYEQY

V: TRBV29-1
CDR3: SVGGARETQY

V: TRBV5-6
CDR3: ASSFTGNTGELF

V: TRBV2
CDR3: ASSGYRSSYNSPLH

V: TRBV5-4
CDR3: ASSKGENTEAF

V: TRBV5-4
CDR3: ASSHTGQGASLETQY

V: TRBV5-1
CDR3: ASSLVGTSGRSTDTQY

V: TRBV30
CDR3: AWSRVSNTEAF

V: TRBV11-3
CDR3: ASGRGGTGTTEAF

V: TRBV9
CDR3: ASSATGQPNTEAF

V: TRBV6-6
CDR3: ASSYVGGANTGELF

V: TRBV4-1
CDR3: ASSPTGGRDYGYT

V: TRBV28
CDR3: ASSTLRGSNQPQH

V: TRBV6-5
CDR3: ASRRQGAQGNTIY

V: TRBV23-1
CDR3: ASSHSTGGKRQPQH

V: TRBV19
CDR3: ASKPGQGGNIQY

V: TRBV24-1
CDR3: ATSDPDRDPYEQY

V: TRBV19
CDR3: ASSGQVSSYEQY

V: TRBV30
CDR3: AWSTGTSYNEQF

V: TRBV3-1/TRBV3-2
CDR3: ASSSGGGDLASTDTQY

V: TRBV24-1
CDR3: ATSDPLTESNTEAF

V: TRBV5-1
CDR3: ASSLYGTDGYT

V: TRBV2
CDR3: ATTQDYGYT

V: TRBV29-1
CDR3: SVLGGGLRGYT

V: TRBV6-5
CDR3: ASLRTSGSYNEQF

V: TRBV5-3
CDR3: ARSLALAARYNEQF

V: TRBV5-8
CDR3: ASSFQGQSYEQY

V: TRBV3-1/TRBV3-2
CDR3: ASSRIPGLAGGTDTQY

V: TRBV13
CDR3: ASSFFLLGEAF

V: TRBV28
CDR3: ASSLLTSGGGEQY

V: TRBV7-9
CDR3: ASSEALGNTIY

V: TRBV5-4
CDR3: ASSLGQTVYGYT

V: TRBV11-3
CDR3: ASSFGGRGTQY

V: TRBV19
CDR3: ASSIGTVNTGELF

V: TRBV5-1
CDR3: ASSTGNGANVLT

V: TRBV3-1/TRBV3-2
CDR3: ASSQDRGSGRFSYNEQF

V: TRBV20-1
CDR3: SASLTSGGRYNEQF

V: TRBV6-2/TRBV6-3
CDR3: ASSYPGDGTSGRTDTQY

V: TRBV14
CDR3: ASSQDPTLNTEAF

V: TRBV5-1
CDR3: ASSPGQGAVGNTIY

V: TRBV4-1
CDR3: ASSQARESEQY

V: TRBV7-9
CDR3: ASSRTDPPYEQY